This TCR beta chain was sequenced for a study of T-cell memory formation after mild COVID-19. In the study overall: TCR clusters mostly belonged to single donors. General study findings and limits: Contracting clones localized mainly to CM and EM when CD4+ and mainly to EMRA when CD8+. Whether day 37 second-wave clones are SARS-CoV-2-specific was not confirmed.

The TCR alpha and TCR beta cDNA libraries, bearing sample barcodes and UMIs, were generated by 5'RACE using constant-segment primers. TCRdb reprocessed the 5' RACE reads with MiXCR, giving one entry per CDR3 protein. Of about 470,000 distinct CDR3 sequences in the sample, approximately 23% are singletons; the top ten hold around 13%. The sample holds a few counts of this clonotype. Its specificity is unknown. Looked up from germline, CDR1 is SGHRS and CDR2 is YFSETQ. V lost 3 bases and J lost 1, with 15 bases in between. This CDR3 comprises 16 residues. The specimen sequenced was PBMCs or a T cell subset sorted from them (not recorded which). This chain links TRBV5-1 with TRBJ2-3; a possible D gene is TRBD1 (6 bases). The sequence was collected from an adult woman who had mild COVID-19 (a few samples of this study predate the infection). Cell type and time point are not known. CDR3 sequence (DNA): TGCGCCAGCAGCTCAGACAGGAGAATAGGCACAGATACGCAGTATTTT. It translates to CASSSDRRIGTDTQYF.